This TCR beta chain was retrieved from a study of human T cells and chemical hapten exposure (dated by TCRdb to the early 2020s). About the study as a whole: For sensitization, 2% DPC in acetone was applied to an approximately 2 cm by approximately 2 cm area of upper inner arm skin. Throughout the roughly 25-week study period, patients were also given weekly therapeutic DPC doses on the scalp. Patch testing was done on the upper back using Finn chambers containing 0.01% DPC, and results were scored after 6 days according to International Contact Dermatitis Research Group standards. Alopecia areata with under or over 50% scalp involvement, alopecia totalis and alopecia universalis were represented in the patient cohort, which was mostly female. Libraries were pooled for sequencing, and per-sample TCR yields varied mainly because of small differences in library volumes within the pool. This study followed changes in the peripheral blood TCR repertoire in vivo during primary and secondary sensitization of alopecia patients to the hapten diphenylcyclopropenone (DPC). Blood was sampled from patients pre-sensitization (week 0) and at 2, 6 and about 24 weeks after DPC sensitization. Around 29 alopecia patients provided blood for TCR sequencing at one to four time points (pre-sensitization, 2, 6 and 24 weeks). Each blood RNA sample was used to sequence both TCR alpha and TCR beta chains. The paper's findings and limits, for the study overall: Because all patients had alopecia, a presumed autoimmune disease, the immune response of the patients might differ from that of healthy individuals. The number of PT1 expanded TCRs positively correlated with patch test score, significant at thresholds 8, 16 and 32 but not 4. After repeated subsampling, the strength of the expansion versus patch-test correlation and the threshold at which it became significant changed. No change with DPC sensitization was found in the number of TCRs above 1 in 1000 frequency, and no evidence of global repertoire structure alterations was found. Expanded TCRs formed significantly more large CDR3 similarity clusters than pre-sensitization or healthy control sets, consistent with antigen-driven responses.

Read against the paper, the sample's time point label means: pre-sensitization, week 0. This sample's treatment or condition label indicates: therapeutic diphenylcyclopropenone sensitization with weekly scalp DPC. Unfractionated whole blood was collected in Tempus Blood RNA tubes, and total RNA was extracted from that blood. At every patch-test visit, the blood draw took place before the patch test was put on. Patients were considered eligible if aged 18 to 70, diagnosed with alopecia and deemed suitable for DPC therapy, and patients were excluded if pregnant. Trimming costs V 7 bases and J 6 bases, and their ends lie 16 bases apart. The CDR3 sequence holds 14 residues, the cysteine and phenylalanine included. Only the CDR3 part of the read is kept: 42 bases, read in frame from the first base. The CDR1 and CDR2 encoded by the germline V gene are MNHEY and SVGEGT. The library was prepared using RACE. The run used a NextSeq 500. During library preparation, unique molecular identifiers were attached to individual cDNA molecules so that TCRs could be counted quantitatively and reproducibly. The original methods were these. A median of approximately 96,000 TCRs per sample was observed, with a range of about 20,000 to 750,000. V, J and CDR3 annotation of the TCR reads was carried out using the Decombinator software suite. Every sample was subsampled to the same number of TCRs (28,000) for the PS versus PT1 abundance plots. Expanded TCRs were defined as absent before sensitization and observed at least eight times at the 2-week time point. TCRdb ran its own pipeline on the public reads, namely fastp trimming at Q25 and MiXCR clone calling, and kept in-frame beta chains. Rows with one shared CDR3 protein collapse into an entry with the most common genes and DNA. What appears here as the V and J calls and clone size reflects TCRdb's work, not the paper's. Within this sample are under 60,000 distinct CDR3 sequences, with 9.5% to 10% of them counted one time only. Of the sample, approximately 9.7% falls within the top ten clones.

Concerning this clonotype itself: This receptor's antigen is unknown. Per-base qualities were not stored, and no clone one base away is much larger.

The chain is assembled from TRBV6-2 or TRBV6-3 and TRBJ1-5, with an unclear D gene assignment. The sequenced sample was whole blood, obtained in connection with sensitization to the hapten diphenylcyclopropenone (DPC). The sequence was collected from a woman aged 25 to 39 with alopecia areata. Some clones in this sample may be carry-over from other donors' samples. The bases read TGTGCCAGCACGCAGATAGGGCCGTCTCAGCCCCAGCATTTT. It translates to CASTQIGPSQPQHF.